This TCR beta chain was sequenced during a study of blood T cells in healthy people across ages. Sample-barcoded 5' priming and a J-beta primer mix drove a second PCR of 7 to 11 cycles. TCRdb processed the 5' RACE reads anew with MiXCR; each CDR3 protein has one entry. The profile shows roughly 1.5 million distinct CDR3 sequences, roughly 43% of them singletons. Only one count was recorded for this clonotype. The antigen remains unidentified. Study-level points and caveats: Estimated diversity that came from one million T cells was considered an underestimate. Long-lived donors carried more naive CD4+ cells and greater diversity than aged donors.

The CDR3 is made up of 14 amino acids. V gave up 5 bases and J gave up 6 bases, with 14 bases separating them. V gene TRBV12-3 or TRBV12-4 combines with J gene TRBJ2-1; D gene unclear. This receptor was obtained from a woman between 18 and 29 years old in good health. The sample consisted of blood. CDR3 nucleotide sequence: TGTGCCAGCAGTCCCTCCCACAGCTTCAATGAGCAGTTCTTC. It yields the protein CASSPSHSFNEQFF.